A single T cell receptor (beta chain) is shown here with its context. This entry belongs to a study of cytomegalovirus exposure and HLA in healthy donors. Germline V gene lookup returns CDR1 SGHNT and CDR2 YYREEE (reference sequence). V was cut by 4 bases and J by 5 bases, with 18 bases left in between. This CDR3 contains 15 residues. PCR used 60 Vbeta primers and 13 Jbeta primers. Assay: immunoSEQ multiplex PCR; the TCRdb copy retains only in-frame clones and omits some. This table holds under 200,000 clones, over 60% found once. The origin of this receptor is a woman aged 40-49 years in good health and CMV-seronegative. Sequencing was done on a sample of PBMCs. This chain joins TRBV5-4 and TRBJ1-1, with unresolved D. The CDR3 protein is CASSTRTAGFTEAFF. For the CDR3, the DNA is TGTGCCAGCAGCACCAGGACGGCGGGATTTACTGAAGCTTTCTTT.